This T cell receptor beta chain was documented in a study of blood T cell repertoires in COVID-19. Original handling: Scientists estimated how many nucleated cells there were by amplifying reference gene primers. Assay used: immunoSEQ multiplex PCR; TCRdb lists only in-frame clones, some missing. V and J calls plus clone size are reproduced from that table; the DNA served to infer D and trimming. The sample consists of about 120,000 clones, about 89% of them appearing once. The TCR sequence derives from a man in his forties with acute or convalescent COVID-19. The sequencing sample was made of peripheral blood.

The CDR3 DNA reads as TGTGCCAGCAGCTTAGCGGCGGAAGATTTCAATGAGCAGTTCTTC. This gives the protein CASSLAAEDFNEQFF. The chain is built from TRBV11-3 and TRBJ2-1, with unresolved D. Trimming took off 1 base at V and 6 bases at J, with 13 bases between the two ends. The CDR3 has 15 amino acids. CDR1 and CDR2 from the germline V gene are SGHNT and YENEEA. Complete variable domain (other parts from reference TRBV11-3 and TRBJ2-1): EAGVVQSPRYKIIEKKQPVAFWCNPISGHNTLYWYLQNLGQGPELLIRYENEEAVDDSQLPKDRFSAERLKGVDSTLKIQPAELGDSAVYLCASSLAAEDFNEQFFGPGTRLTVL.